This TCR beta chain was recorded in a study of technical replicates of blood from several donors. The data were produced by immunoSEQ multiplex PCR, yet TCRdb's version contains in-frame clones alone and is incomplete. The sample has 65,000 to 95,000 clones, 94% seen once. This CDR3 has 17 amino acids. Germline CDR1 and CDR2: MGHDK and SYGVNS. Trimming pared 4 bases from V and 4 bases from J, leaving 19 bases between. V and J are TRBV25-1 and TRBJ1-4; no clear D gene. The sample was T cells isolated from PBMCs. The TCR comes from a human donor in good health. The CDR3 protein is CASSVSRDTGFNEKLFF. The CDR3 DNA is TGTGCCAGCAGTGTCTCCAGAGACACCGGCTTTAATGAAAAACTGTTTTTT.